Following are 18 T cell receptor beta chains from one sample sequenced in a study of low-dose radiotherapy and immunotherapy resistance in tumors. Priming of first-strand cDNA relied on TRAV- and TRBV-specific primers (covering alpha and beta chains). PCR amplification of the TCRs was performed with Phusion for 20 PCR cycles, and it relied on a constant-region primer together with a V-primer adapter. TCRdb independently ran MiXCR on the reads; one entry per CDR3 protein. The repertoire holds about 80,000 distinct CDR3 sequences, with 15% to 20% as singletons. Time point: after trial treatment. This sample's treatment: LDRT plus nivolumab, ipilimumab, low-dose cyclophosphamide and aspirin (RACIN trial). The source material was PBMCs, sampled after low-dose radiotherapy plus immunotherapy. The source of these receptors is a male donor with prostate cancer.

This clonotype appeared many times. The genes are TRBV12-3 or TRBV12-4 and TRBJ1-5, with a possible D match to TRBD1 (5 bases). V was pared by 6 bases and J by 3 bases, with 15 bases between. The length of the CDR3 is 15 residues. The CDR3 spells CASSHKQGPNQPQHF. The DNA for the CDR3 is TGTGCCAGCAGCCACAAGCAGGGTCCCAATCAGCCCCAGCATTTT.

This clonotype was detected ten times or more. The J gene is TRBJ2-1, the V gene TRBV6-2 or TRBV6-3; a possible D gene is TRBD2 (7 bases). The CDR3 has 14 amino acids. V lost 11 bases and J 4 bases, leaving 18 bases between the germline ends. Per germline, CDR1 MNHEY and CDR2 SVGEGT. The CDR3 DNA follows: TGTGCCGGGGGGGGGGGGCGAAGATACAATGAGCAGTTCTTC. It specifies CAGGGGRRYNEQFF.

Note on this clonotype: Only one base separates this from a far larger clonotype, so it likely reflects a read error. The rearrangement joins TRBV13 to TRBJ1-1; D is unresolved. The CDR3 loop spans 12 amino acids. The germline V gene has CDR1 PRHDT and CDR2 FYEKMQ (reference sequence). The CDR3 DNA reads TGTGTCAGCAGGACGGCGAACACTGAAGCTTTCTTT. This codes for CVSRTANTEAFF. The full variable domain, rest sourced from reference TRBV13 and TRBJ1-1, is AAGVIQSPRHLIKEKRETATLKCYPIPRHDTVYWYQQGPGQDPQFLISFYEKMQSDKGSIPDRFSAQQFSDYHSELNMSSLELGDSALYFCVSRTANTEAFFGQGTRLTVV.

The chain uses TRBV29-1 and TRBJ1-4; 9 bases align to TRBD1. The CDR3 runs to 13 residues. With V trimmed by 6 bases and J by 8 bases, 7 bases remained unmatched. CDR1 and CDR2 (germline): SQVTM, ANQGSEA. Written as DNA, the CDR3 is TGCAGCGTGAACCGGGACAGGGACGAAAAACTGTTTTTT. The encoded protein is CSVNRDRDEKLFF.

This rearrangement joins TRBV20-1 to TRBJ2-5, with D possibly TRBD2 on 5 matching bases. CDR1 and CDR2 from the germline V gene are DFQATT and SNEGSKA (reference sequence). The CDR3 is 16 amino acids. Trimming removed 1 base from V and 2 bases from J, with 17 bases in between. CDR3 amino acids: CSARGPRRMTQETQYF. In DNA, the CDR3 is TGCAGTGCTAGAGGTCCGAGGAGGATGACTCAAGAGACCCAGTACTTC.

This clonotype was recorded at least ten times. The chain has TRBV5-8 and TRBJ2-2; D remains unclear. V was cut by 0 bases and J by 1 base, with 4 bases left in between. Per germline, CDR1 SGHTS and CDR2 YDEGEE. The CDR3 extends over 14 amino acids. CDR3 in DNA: TGTGCCAGCAGCTTGGCACAGAACACCGGGGAGCTGTTTTTT. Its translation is CASSLAQNTGELFF.

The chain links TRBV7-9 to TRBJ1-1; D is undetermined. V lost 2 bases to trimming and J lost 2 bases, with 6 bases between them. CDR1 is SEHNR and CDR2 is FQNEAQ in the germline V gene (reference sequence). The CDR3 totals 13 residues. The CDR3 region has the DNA TGTGCCAGCAGCTTATATGGTAACACTGAAGCTTTCTTT. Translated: CASSLYGNTEAFF.

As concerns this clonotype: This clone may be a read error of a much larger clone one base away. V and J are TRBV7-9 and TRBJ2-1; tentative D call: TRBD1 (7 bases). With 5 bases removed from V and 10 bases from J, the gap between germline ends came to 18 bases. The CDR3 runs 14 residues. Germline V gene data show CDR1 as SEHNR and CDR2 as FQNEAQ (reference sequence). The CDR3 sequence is CASSERGQDYEQFF. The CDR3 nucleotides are TGTGCCAGCAGCGAGCGAGGACAGGACTACGAGCAGTTCTTC. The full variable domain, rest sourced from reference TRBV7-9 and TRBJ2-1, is DTGVSQNPRHKITKRGQNVTFRCDPISEHNRLYWYRQTLGQGPEFLTYFQNEAQLEKSRLLSDRFSAERPKGSFSTLEIQRTEQGDSAMYLCASSERGQDYEQFFGPGTRLTVL.

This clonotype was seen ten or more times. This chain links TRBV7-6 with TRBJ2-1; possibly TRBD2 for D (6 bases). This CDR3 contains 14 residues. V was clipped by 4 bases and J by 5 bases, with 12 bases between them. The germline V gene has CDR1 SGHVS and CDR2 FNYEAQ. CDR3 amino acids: CASSYGAGNNEQFF. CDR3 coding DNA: TGTGCCAGCAGCTACGGGGCGGGGAACAATGAGCAGTTCTTC.

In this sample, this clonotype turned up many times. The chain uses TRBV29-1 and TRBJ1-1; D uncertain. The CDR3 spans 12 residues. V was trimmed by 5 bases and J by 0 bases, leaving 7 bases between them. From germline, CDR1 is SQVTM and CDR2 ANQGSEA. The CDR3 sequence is CSVLHMNTEAFF. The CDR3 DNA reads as TGCAGCGTTTTGCATATGAACACTGAAGCTTTCTTT.

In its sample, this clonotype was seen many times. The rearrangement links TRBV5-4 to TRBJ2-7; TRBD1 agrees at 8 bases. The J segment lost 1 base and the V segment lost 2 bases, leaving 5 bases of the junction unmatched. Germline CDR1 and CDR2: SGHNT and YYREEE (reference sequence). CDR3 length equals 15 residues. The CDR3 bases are TGTGCCAGCAGCTTACCAGGACAGGGATCCTACGAGCAGTACTTC. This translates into CASSLPGQGSYEQYF. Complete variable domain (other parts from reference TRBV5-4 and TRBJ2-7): ETGVTQSPTHLIKTRGQQVTLRCSSQSGHNTVSWYQQALGQGPQFIFQYYREEENGRGNFPPRFSGLQFPNYSSELNVNALELDDSALYLCASSLPGQGSYEQYFGPGTRLTVT.

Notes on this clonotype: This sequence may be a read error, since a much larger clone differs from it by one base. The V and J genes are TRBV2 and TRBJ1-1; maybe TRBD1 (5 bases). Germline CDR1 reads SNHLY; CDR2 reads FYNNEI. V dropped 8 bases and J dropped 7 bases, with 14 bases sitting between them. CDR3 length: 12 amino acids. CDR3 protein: CASGGWDCEAFF. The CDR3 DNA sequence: TGTGCCAGCGGTGGCTGGGACTGTGAAGCTTTCTTT.

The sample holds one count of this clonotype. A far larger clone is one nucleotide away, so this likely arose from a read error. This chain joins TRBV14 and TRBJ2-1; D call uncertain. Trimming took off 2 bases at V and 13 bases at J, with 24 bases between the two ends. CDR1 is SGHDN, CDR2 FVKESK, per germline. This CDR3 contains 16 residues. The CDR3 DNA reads TGTGCCAGCAGCCAACGTAGCAGGAGAGAAATGGAGACCCAGTTCTTC. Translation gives CASSQRSRREMETQFF.

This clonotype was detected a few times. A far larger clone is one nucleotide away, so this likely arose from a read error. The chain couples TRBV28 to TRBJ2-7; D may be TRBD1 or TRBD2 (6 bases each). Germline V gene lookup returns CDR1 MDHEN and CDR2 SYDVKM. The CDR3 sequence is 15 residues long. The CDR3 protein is CASLRGSGSSYEQYF. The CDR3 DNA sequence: TGTGCCAGCTTGAGGGGGAGCGGGTCCTCCTATGAGCAGTACTTC.

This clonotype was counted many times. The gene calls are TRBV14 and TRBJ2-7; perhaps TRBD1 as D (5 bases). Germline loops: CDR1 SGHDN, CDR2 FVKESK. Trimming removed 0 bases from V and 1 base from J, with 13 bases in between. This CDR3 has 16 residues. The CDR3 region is CASSQDWGRFSYEQYF. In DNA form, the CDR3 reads TGTGCCAGCAGCCAAGATTGGGGCAGGTTTTCCTACGAGCAGTACTTC.

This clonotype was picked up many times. DNA for the CDR3: TGTGCCAGCTCACTTGACCGCAGCCAGCCCCAGCATTTT. Translating it yields CASSLDRSQPQHF. The chain employs TRBV18 and TRBJ1-5; D is uncertain. Germline loops: CDR1 KGHSH, CDR2 LQKENI. The CDR3 totals 13 residues. Trimming took off 4 bases at V and 7 bases at J, with 11 bases between the two ends.

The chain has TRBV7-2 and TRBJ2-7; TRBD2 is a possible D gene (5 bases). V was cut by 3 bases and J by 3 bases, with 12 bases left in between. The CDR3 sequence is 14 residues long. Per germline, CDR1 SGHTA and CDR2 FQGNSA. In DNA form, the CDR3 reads TGTGCCAGCAGCTTGGGTCAGGAGGTCTACGAGCAGTACTTC. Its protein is CASSLGQEVYEQYF. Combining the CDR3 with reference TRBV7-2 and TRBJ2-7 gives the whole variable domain GAGVSQSPSNKVTEKGKDVELRCDPISGHTALYWYRQSLGQGLEFLIYFQGNSAPDKSGLPSDRFSAERTGGSVSTLTIQRTQQEDSAVYLCASSLGQEVYEQYFGPGTRLTVT.

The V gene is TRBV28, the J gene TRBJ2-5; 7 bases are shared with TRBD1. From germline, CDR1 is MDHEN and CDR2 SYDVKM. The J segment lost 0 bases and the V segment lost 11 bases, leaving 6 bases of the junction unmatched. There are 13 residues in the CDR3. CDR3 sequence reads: CAEGGRNQETQYF. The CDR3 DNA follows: TGTGCCGAAGGGGGCCGCAACCAAGAGACCCAGTACTTC.